This T cell receptor beta chain was sequenced for a study of identical twins. Study-level results: Invariant cells of the MAIT and iNKT types might have partly distorted the zero-insertion analyses.

Regarding this clonotype: What it recognizes is unknown.

TCRdb re-analysed the 5' RACE reads in MiXCR, keeping a single row per CDR3 protein. The repertoire holds under 300,000 distinct CDR3 sequences, with roughly 13% as singletons. CDR1 and CDR2 (germline): ENHRY, SYGVKD. CDR3 length: 13 amino acids. Trimming shortened V by 6 bases and J by 5 bases, and 13 bases separated the two germline ends. In addition, the sample was reused for a study of yellow fever vaccine responses in identical twins.

Sequencing input: memory (CD45RO+) T cells sorted from blood. The chain recombines TRBV10-3 with TRBJ2-5, with D hard to call. This receptor was taken from a woman younger than 35 in good health. CDR3 loop: CAISPSVAETQYF. The CDR3 coding sequence is TGTGCCATCAGCCCCAGCGTGGCCGAGACCCAGTACTTC.